The 16 T cell receptor beta chains given below trace back to one sample, sequenced in a study of T cells in Graves' hyperthyroidism and ophthalmopathy. Template material for amplifying TCR beta CDR3 regions consisted of RNA transcripts. With the HTBI primer set, the TCR CDR3 went through a first round of RT-PCR. TCRdb reprocessed the multiplex PCR reads with MiXCR, giving one entry per CDR3 protein. The data show over 650,000 distinct CDR3 sequences, with about 16% seen just once and under 10% held by the top ten. The sequenced sample was blood. The receptors derive from a young man with Graves' hyperthyroidism.

The chain is built from TRBV10-3 and TRBJ2-7; TRBD2 aligns across 7 bases. V gave up 2 bases and J gave up 4 bases; unmatched junction bases: 2. Germline assignment: CDR1 ENHRY and CDR2 SYGVKD. The CDR3 extends over 13 amino acids. This CDR3 reads CAISEEGGYEQYF. The CDR3 nucleotides read TGTGCCATCAGTGAGGAGGGAGGGTACGAGCAGTACTTC.

This clonotype was seen more than once but under ten times. Since a much larger clone is just one base distant, this may be a read error. V is TRBV6-2 or TRBV6-3 and J is TRBJ2-1, with D possibly matching TRBD1 (5 bases). This CDR3 region has 12 residues. Trimming removed 2 bases at V and 6 bases at J, with 5 bases between. Per germline, CDR1 MNHEY and CDR2 SVGEGT. The CDR3 nucleotides are TGTGCCAGCAGTTACCAGGGCAATGAGCAGTTCTTC. It yields the protein CASSYQGNEQFF.

CDR3 nucleotide sequence: TGTGCCAGCAGCGTACGACGGGGGGCGAACACTGAAGCTTTCTTT. It codes for CASSVRRGANTEAFF. The rearrangement uses TRBV9 and TRBJ1-1; D possibly corresponds to TRBD1 (6 bases). The CDR3 loop spans 15 amino acids. Germline V gives CDR1 SGDLS, CDR2 YYNGEE. V was shortened by 1 base and J by 1 base, with 11 bases between the two germline ends.

This clonotype has more than one count but fewer than ten. The chain is built from TRBV5-1 and TRBJ1-2; 9 bases align to TRBD1. The CDR3 is 14 amino acids. The V segment lost 0 bases and the J segment 6 bases; nucleotides outside the gene matches: 3. Germline-derived CDR1 and CDR2 are SGHRS and YFSETQ. The CDR3 protein is CASSLAGTGNGYTF. Here the CDR3 DNA reads TGCGCCAGCAGCTTGGCCGGGACAGGGAATGGCTACACCTTC.

This clonotype was seen many times. This sequence joins TRBV5-1 and TRBJ1-1; D perhaps matches TRBD1 (5 bases). The V gene lost 1 base and the J gene lost 5 bases, with 12 bases spanning the gap. CDR3 length: 14 residues. Germline CDR1 reads SGHRS; CDR2 reads YFSETQ. CDR3 DNA: TGCGCCAGCAGCTTGATGGGGGGGGGAACTGAAGCTTTCTTT. Encoded protein: CASSLMGGGTEAFF.

In this sample, this clonotype turned up a few times. The genes are TRBV7-2 and TRBJ1-6; D unresolved. CDR1 and CDR2 from the germline V gene are SGHTA and FQGNSA. This CDR3 region has 18 residues. Trimming removed 0 bases from V and 4 bases from J, with 16 bases in between. CDR3 coding DNA: TGTGCCAGCAGCTTAGCGAACGAGGGTGGGAGATATAATTCACCCCTCCACTTT. Translating it yields CASSLANEGGRYNSPLHF. The full variable domain, with the rest looked up from reference TRBV7-2 and TRBJ1-6, is GAGVSQSPSNKVTEKGKDVELRCDPISGHTALYWYRQSLGQGLEFLIYFQGNSAPDKSGLPSDRFSAERTGGSVSTLTIQRTQQEDSAVYLCASSLANEGGRYNSPLHFGNGTRLTVT.

This chain joins TRBV20-1 and TRBJ2-7, with 11 bases aligning to TRBD2. The trim removed 3 bases at V and 7 bases at J, leaving 5 bases unmatched. Germline lookup yields CDR1 DFQATT and CDR2 SNEGSKA (reference sequence). The CDR3 totals 13 residues. This chain's CDR3 is CSASPRLAGEQYF. Here the CDR3 DNA reads TGCAGTGCTAGCCCCCGACTAGCGGGGGAGCAGTACTTC.

This clonotype was observed at least ten times. This sequence joins TRBV6-1 and TRBJ2-2, with D possibly TRBD1 on 5 matching bases. The germline CDR1 and CDR2 sequences are MNHNS and SASEGT. Between the trimmed V and J ends, which lost 5 bases and 6 bases, there was a span of 10 bases. The CDR3 loop spans 13 amino acids. For the CDR3, the DNA is TGTGCCAGCAGTCAGGGTGAGGCCGGGGAGCTGTTTTTT. As protein: CASSQGEAGELFF.

Ten or more counts support this clonotype. This CDR3 reads CAMRGGPYEQYF. In DNA form, the CDR3 reads TGTGCAATGCGGGGGGGTCCCTACGAGCAGTACTTC. The chain links TRBV5-5 to TRBJ2-7, with 9 bases lining up with TRBD2. This CDR3 is 12 amino acids long. From germline, CDR1 is SGHKS and CDR2 YYEKEE (reference sequence).

This clonotype was seen a handful of times. The chain combines TRBV7-2 with TRBJ2-3, with TRBD2 matching 8 bases. The length of the CDR3 is 16 residues. Losses at the gene ends were 3 bases for V and 4 bases for J; bases not matched to a gene: 9. CDR1 is SGHTA and CDR2 is FQGNSA in the germline V gene. The CDR3 coding sequence is TGTGCCAGCAGCTTCCAGGCGGGAGGTATTGCAGATACGCAGTATTTT. The encoded protein is CASSFQAGGIADTQYF.

V gene TRBV20-1 combines with J gene TRBJ1-6, with no clear D. The germline V and J ends were trimmed by 6 bases and 10 bases, with 10 bases remaining between them. The germline V gene encodes CDR1 DFQATT and CDR2 SNEGSKA (reference sequence). The CDR3 covers 11 residues. The DNA for the CDR3 is TGCAGTGCCGCCCTGGGGTCACCCCTCCACTTT. The encoded protein is CSAALGSPLHF.

This chain joins TRBV10-3 and TRBJ1-2; TRBD1 agrees at 8 bases. J was trimmed by 7 bases and V by 2 bases; bases with no gene match: 6. The CDR3 is 14 residues long. Germline-derived CDR1 and CDR2 are ENHRY and SYGVKD. DNA for the CDR3: TGTGCCATCAGTGAGCCGCAGGGGGCGGGTGGCTACACCTTC. It yields the protein CAISEPQGAGGYTF.

A few counts support this clonotype. V usage is TRBV28 and J usage is TRBJ1-2; D is ambiguous. The CDR3 runs 12 residues. V was cut by 10 bases and J by 2 bases, with 11 bases left in between. Germline CDR1 is MDHEN and CDR2 is SYDVKM. The CDR3 here is CATGRRNYGYTF. The CDR3 DNA reads TGTGCCACCGGGAGGAGAAACTATGGCTACACCTTC.

This clonotype has at least ten counts. J is TRBJ2-7 and V is TRBV11-2; D remains unclear. Germline values: CDR1 SGHAT, CDR2 FQNNGV. This CDR3 region has 14 residues. V was trimmed by 5 bases and J by 5 bases, leaving 16 bases between them. The CDR3 protein is CASSPRSTGDEQYF. The CDR3 nucleotides read TGTGCCAGCAGCCCCCGTAGTACTGGCGACGAGCAGTACTTC.

This clonotype was observed a few times. The V gene is TRBV5-1, the J gene TRBJ2-5, with 9 bases matching TRBD1. This CDR3 region has 15 residues. CDR1 is SGHRS and CDR2 is YFSETQ in the germline V gene. With 4 bases clipped from V and 5 bases from J, the junction kept 9 bases outside the gene matches. The CDR3 reads CASSLQGASGETQYF. The CDR3 DNA reads as TGCGCCAGCAGCCTACAGGGGGCGTCTGGGGAGACCCAGTACTTC. The full variable domain, completed using reference TRBV5-1 and TRBJ2-5, is KAGVTQTPRYLIKTRGQQVTLSCSPISGHRSVSWYQQTPGQGLQFLFEYFSETQRNKGNFPGRFSGRQFSNSRSEMNVSTLELGDSALYLCASSLQGASGETQYFGPGTRLLVL.

The rearrangement uses TRBV20-1 and TRBJ2-5; 7 nucleotides line up with TRBD2. There are 15 residues in the CDR3. Germline CDR1 reads DFQATT; CDR2 reads SNEGSKA (reference sequence). Trimming cost V 0 bases and J 0 bases; bases outside gene matches: 4. CDR3 DNA sequence: TGCAGTGCTAGAGATCAGGGAGGGTACCAAGAGACCCAGTACTTC. Residues: CSARDQGGYQETQYF.